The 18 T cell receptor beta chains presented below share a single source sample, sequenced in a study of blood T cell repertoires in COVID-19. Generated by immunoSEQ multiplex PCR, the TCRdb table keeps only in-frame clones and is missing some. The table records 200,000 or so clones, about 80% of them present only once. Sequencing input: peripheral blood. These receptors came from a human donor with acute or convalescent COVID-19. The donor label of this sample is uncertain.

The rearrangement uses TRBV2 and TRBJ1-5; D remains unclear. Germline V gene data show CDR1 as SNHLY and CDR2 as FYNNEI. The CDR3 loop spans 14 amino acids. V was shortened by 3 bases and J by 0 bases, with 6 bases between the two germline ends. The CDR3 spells CASSDPNSNQPQHF. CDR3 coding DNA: TGTGCCAGCAGTGATCCCAATAGCAATCAGCCCCAGCATTTT.

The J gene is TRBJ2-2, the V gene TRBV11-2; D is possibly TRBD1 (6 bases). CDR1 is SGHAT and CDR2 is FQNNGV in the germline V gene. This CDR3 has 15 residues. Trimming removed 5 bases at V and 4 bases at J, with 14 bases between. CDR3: CASSPGTPGTGELFF. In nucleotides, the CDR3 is TGTGCCAGCAGCCCCGGGACACCCGGCACCGGGGAGCTGTTTTTT.

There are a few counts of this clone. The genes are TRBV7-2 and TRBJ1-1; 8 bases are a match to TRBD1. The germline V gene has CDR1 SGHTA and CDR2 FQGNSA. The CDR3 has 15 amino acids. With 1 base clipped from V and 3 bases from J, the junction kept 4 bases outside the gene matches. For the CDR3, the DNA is TGTGCCAGCAGCTTAGAGGCAGGGGGCTACACTGAAGCTTTCTTT. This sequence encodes CASSLEAGGYTEAFF.

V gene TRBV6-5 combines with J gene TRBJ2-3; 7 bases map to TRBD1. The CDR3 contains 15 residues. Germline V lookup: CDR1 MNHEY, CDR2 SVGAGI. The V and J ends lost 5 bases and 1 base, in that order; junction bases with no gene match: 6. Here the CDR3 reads CASSSRDRGTDTQYF. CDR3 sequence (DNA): TGTGCCAGCAGTAGCCGGGACAGAGGCACAGATACGCAGTATTTT.

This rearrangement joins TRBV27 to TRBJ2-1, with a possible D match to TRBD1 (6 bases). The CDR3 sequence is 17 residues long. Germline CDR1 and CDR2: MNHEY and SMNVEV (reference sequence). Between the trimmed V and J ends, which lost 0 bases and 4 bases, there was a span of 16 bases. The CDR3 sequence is CASSLSVVGRGYNEQFF. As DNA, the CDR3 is TGTGCCAGCAGTTTATCAGTCGTAGGCAGGGGATACAATGAGCAGTTCTTC.

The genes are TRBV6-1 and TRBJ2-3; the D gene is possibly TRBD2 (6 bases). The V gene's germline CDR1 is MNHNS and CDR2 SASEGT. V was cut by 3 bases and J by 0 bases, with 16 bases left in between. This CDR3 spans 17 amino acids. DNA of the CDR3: TGTGCCAGCAGTGACCTTCTGGGGGAGGCGAGCACAGATACGCAGTATTTT. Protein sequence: CASSDLLGEASTDTQYF.

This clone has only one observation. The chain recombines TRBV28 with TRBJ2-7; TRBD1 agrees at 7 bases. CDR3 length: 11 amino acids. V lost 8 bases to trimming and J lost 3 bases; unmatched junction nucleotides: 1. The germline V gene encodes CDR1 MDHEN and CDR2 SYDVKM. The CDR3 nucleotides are TGTGCCAGCGACAGGGACTACGAGCAGTACTTC. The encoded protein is CASDRDYEQYF.

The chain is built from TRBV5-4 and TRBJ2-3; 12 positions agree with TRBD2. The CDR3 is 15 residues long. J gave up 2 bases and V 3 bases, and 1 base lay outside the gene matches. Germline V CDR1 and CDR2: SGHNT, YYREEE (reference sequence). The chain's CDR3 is CASSSSGRDTDTQYF. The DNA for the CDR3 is TGTGCCAGCAGCTCTAGCGGGAGGGACACAGATACGCAGTATTTT.

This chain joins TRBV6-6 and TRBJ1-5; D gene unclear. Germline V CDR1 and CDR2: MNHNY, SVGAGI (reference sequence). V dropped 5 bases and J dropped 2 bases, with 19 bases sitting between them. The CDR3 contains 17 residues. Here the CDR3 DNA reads TGTGCCAGCAGTCTTGAAGTTACCCGGAGTGGCAATCAGCCCCAGCATTTT. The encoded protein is CASSLEVTRSGNQPQHF.

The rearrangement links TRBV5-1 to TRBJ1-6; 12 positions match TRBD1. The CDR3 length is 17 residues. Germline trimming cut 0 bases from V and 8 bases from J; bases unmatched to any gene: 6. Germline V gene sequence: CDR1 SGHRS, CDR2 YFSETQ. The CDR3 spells CASSLGTGTGGHSPLHF. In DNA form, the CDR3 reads TGCGCCAGCAGCTTGGGTACCGGGACAGGGGGCCATTCACCCCTCCACTTT. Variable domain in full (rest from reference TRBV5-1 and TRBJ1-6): KAGVTQTPRYLIKTRGQQVTLSCSPISGHRSVSWYQQTPGQGLQFLFEYFSETQRNKGNFPGRFSGRQFSNSRSEMNVSTLELGDSALYLCASSLGTGTGGHSPLHFGNGTRLTVT.

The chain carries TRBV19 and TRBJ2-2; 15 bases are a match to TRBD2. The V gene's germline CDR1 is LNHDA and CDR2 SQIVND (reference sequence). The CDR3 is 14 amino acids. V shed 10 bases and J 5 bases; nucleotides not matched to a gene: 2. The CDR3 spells CATGTSGRTGELFF. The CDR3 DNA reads TGTGCCACCGGGACTAGCGGGAGGACCGGGGAGCTGTTTTTT. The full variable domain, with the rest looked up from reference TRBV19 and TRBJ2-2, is DGGITQSPKYLFRKEGQNVTLSCEQNLNHDAMYWYRQDPGQGLRLIYYSQIVNDFQKGDIAEGYSVSREKKESFPLTVTSAQKNPTAFYLCATGTSGRTGELFFGEGSRLTVL.

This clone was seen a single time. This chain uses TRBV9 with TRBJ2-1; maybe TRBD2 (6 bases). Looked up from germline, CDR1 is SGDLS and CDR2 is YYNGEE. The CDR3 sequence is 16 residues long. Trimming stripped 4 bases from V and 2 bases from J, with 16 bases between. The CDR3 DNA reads TGTGCCAGCAGCTTAGCTGGGACTTTGACCTACAATGAGCAGTTCTTC. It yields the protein CASSLAGTLTYNEQFF.

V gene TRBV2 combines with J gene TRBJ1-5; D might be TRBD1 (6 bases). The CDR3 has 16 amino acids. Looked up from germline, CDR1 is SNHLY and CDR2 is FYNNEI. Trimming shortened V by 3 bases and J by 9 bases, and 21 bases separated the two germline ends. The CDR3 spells CASSDRDTFLPWPQHF. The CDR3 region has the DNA TGTGCCAGCAGTGACCGGGACACTTTCCTCCCGTGGCCCCAGCATTTT.

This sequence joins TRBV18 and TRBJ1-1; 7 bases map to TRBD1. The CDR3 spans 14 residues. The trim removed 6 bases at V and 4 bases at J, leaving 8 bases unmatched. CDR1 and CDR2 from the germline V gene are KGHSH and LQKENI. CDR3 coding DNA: TGTGCCAGCTCCCCCATCGGACAGGCCACTGAAGCTTTCTTT. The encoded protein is CASSPIGQATEAFF.

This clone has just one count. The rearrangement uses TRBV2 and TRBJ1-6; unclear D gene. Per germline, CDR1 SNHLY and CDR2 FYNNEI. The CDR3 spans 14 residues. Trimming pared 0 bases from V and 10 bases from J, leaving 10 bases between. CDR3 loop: CASSEAPGNSPLHF. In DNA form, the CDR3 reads TGTGCCAGCAGTGAAGCCCCGGGGAACTCACCCCTCCACTTT.

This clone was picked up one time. DNA for the CDR3: TGCGCCAGCAGTGAGTCGTTCGCTAACTACGAGCAGTACTTC. This encodes CASSESFANYEQYF. The chain uses TRBV10-2 and TRBJ2-7; no reliable D call. CDR1 WSHSY and CDR2 SAAADI come from the germline V gene. Trimming shortened V by 0 bases and J by 3 bases, and 9 bases separated the two germline ends. There are 14 residues in the CDR3.

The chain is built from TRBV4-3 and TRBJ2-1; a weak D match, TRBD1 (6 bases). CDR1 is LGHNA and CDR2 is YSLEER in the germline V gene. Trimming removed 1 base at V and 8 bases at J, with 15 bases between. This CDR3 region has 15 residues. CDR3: CASSQVGIQGDEQFF. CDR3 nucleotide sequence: TGCGCCAGCAGCCAAGTGGGGATACAGGGCGATGAGCAGTTCTTC.

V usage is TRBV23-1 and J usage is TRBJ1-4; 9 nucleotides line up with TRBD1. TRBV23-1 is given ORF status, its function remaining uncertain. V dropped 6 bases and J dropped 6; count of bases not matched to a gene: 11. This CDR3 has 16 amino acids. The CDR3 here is CASRLNSDRGDEKLFF. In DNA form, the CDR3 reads TGCGCCAGCAGACTAAATTCCGACAGGGGGGATGAAAAACTGTTTTTT.